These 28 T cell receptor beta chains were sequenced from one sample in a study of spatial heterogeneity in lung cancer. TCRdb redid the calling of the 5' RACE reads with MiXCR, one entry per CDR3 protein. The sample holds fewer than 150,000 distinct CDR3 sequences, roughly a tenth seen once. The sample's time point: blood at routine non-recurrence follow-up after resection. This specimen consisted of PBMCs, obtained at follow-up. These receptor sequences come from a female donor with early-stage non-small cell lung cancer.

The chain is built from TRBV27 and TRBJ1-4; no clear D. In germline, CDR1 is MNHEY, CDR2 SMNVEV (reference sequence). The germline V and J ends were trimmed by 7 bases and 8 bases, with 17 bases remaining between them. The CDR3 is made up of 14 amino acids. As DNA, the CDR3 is TGTGCCAGCATGCCCCATCTCCGGACGGAAAAACTGTTTTTT. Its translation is CASMPHLRTEKLFF.

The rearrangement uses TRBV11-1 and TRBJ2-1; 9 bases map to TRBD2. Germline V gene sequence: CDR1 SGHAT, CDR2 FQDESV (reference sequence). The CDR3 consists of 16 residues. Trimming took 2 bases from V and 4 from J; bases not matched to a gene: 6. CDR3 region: CASSLMASGKYNEQFF. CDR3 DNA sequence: TGTGCCAGCAGCTTAATGGCTAGCGGGAAGTACAATGAGCAGTTCTTC. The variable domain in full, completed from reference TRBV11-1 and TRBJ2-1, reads EAEVAQSPRYKITEKSQAVAFWCDPISGHATLYWYRQILGQGPELLVQFQDESVVDDSQLPKDRFSAERLKGVDSTLKIQPAELGDSAMYLCASSLMASGKYNEQFFGPGTRLTVL.

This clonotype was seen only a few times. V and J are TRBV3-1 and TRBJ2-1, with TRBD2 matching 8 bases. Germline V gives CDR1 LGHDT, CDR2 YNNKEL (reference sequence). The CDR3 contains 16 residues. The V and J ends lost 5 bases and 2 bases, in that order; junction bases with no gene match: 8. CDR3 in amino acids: CASSYLSGRAYNEQFF. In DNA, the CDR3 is TGTGCCAGCAGCTATCTCTCCGGGAGGGCCTACAATGAGCAGTTCTTC.

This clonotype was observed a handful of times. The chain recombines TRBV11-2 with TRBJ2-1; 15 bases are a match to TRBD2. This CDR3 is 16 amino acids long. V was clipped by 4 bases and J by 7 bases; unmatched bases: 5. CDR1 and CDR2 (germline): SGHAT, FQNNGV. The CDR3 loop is CASSSGLAGGQNEQFF. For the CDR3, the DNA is TGTGCCAGCAGCTCCGGACTAGCGGGAGGGCAAAATGAGCAGTTCTTC.

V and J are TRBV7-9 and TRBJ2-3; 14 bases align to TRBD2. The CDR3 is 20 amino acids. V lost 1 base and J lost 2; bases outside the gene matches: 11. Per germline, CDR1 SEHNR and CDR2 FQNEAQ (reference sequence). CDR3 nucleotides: TGTGCCAGCAGCTTAGTGGAGAGACTAGCGGGAGGGCCTGTCACAGATACGCAGTATTTT. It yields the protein CASSLVERLAGGPVTDTQYF.

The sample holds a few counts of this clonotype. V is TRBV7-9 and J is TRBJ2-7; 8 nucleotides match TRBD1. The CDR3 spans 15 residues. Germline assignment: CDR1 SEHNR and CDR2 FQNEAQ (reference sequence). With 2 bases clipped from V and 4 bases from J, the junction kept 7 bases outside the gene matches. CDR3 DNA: TGTGCCAGCAGCTTACTGACAGGGGAAAAGTACGAGCAGTACTTC. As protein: CASSLLTGEKYEQYF.

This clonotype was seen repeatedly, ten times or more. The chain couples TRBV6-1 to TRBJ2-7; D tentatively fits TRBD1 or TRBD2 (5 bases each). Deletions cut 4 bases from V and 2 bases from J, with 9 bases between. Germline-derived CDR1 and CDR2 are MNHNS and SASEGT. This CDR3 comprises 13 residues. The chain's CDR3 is CASSVGRTYEQYF. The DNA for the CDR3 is TGTGCCAGCAGTGTGGGACGGACCTACGAGCAGTACTTC.

The CDR3 region is CSGVLGTVYNEQFF. The CDR3 nucleotides are TGCAGCGGGGTGCTAGGGACAGTCTACAATGAGCAGTTCTTC. The chain is built from TRBV29-1 and TRBJ2-1, with TRBD1 matching over 7 bases. Per germline, CDR1 SQVTM and CDR2 ANQGSEA. The trim removed 7 bases at V and 3 bases at J, leaving 9 bases unmatched. This CDR3 is 14 amino acids long.

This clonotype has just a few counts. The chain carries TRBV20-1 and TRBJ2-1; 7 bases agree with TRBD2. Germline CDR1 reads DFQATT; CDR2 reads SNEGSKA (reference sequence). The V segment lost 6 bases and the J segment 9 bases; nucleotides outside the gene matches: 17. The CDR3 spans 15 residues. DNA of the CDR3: TGCAGTGCCCGACCGTTGGGGGGGAGGGCCTTTGAGCAGTTCTTC. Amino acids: CSARPLGGRAFEQFF.

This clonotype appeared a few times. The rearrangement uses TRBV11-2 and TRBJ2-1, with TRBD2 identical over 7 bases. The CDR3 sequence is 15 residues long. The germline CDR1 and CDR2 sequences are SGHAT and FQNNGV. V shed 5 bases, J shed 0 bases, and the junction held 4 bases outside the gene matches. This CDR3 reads CASSGRDYSYNEQFF. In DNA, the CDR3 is TGTGCCAGCAGCGGCCGGGACTACTCCTACAATGAGCAGTTCTTC.

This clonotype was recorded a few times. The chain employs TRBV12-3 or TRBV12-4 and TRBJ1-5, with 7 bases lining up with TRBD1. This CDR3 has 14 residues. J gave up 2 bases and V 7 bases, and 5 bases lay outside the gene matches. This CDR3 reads CASTSGGGNQPQHF. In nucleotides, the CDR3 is TGTGCCAGCACCTCAGGGGGTGGCAATCAGCCCCAGCATTTT.

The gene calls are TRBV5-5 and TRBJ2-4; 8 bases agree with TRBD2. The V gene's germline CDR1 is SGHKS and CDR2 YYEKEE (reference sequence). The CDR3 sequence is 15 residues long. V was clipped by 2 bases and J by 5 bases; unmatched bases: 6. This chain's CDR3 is CASSFRQGLENIQYF. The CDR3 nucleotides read TGTGCCAGCAGCTTCCGGCAGGGACTAGAAAACATTCAGTACTTC.

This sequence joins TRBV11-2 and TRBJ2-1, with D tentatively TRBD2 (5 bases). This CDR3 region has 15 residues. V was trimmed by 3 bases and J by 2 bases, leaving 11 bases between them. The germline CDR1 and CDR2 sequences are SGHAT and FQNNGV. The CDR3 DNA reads TGTGCCAGCAGCTTGGGCGGGTTAGCCTACAATGAGCAGTTCTTC. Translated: CASSLGGLAYNEQFF.

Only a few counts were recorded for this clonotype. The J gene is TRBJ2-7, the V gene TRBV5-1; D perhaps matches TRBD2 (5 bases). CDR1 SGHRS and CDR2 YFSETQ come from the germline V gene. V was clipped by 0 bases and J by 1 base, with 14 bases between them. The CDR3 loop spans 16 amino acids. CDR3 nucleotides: TGCGCCAGCAGCTTGGCCCTAGCCGCCCAATCCTACGAGCAGTACTTC. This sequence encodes CASSLALAAQSYEQYF.

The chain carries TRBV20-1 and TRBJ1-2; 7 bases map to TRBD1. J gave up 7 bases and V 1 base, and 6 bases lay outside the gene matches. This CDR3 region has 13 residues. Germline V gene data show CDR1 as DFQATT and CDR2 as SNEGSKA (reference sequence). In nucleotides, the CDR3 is TGCAGTGCTAGAGCGACAGGGAATAGTGGCTACACCTTC. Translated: CSARATGNSGYTF.

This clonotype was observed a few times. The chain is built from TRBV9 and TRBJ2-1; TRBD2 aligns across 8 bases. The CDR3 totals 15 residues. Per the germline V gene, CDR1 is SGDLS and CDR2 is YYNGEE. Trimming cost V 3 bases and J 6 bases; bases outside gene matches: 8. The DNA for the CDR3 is TGTGCCAGCAGCGCAGCGGGAGCTATATTCAATGAGCAGTTCTTC. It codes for CASSAAGAIFNEQFF. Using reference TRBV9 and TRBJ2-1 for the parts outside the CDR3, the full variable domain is DSGVTQTPKHLITATGQRVTLRCSPRSGDLSVYWYQQSLDQGLQFLIQYYNGEERAKGNILERFSAQQFPDLHSELNLSSLELGDSALYFCASSAAGAIFNEQFFGPGTRLTVL.

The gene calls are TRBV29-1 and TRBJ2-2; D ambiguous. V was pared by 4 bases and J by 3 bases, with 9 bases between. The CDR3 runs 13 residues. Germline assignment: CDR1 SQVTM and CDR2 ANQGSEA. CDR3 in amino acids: CSVVHGYTGELFF. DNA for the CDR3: TGCAGCGTTGTCCATGGGTACACCGGGGAGCTGTTTTTT.

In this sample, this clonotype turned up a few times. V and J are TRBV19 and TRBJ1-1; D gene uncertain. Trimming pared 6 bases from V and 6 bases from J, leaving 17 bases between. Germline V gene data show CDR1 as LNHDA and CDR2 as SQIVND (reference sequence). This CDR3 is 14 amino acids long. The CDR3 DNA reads TGTGCCAGTAGAAATCGGGGATCGAGATCTGAAGCTTTCTTT. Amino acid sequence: CASRNRGSRSEAFF.

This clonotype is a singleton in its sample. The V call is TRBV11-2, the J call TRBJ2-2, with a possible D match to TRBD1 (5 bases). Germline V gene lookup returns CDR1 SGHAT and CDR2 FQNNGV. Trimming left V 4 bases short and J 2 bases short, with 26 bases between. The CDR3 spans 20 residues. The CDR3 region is CASSSYRVRLGLINTGELFF. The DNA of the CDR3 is TGTGCCAGCAGCTCTTATAGAGTAAGGTTGGGGCTTATAAACACCGGGGAGCTGTTTTTT.

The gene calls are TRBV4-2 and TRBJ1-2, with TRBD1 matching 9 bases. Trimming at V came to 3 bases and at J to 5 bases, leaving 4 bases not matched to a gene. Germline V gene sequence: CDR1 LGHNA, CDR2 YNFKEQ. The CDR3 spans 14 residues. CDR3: CASSQADRGYGYTF. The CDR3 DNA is TGTGCCAGCAGCCAGGCCGACAGGGGGTATGGCTACACCTTC.

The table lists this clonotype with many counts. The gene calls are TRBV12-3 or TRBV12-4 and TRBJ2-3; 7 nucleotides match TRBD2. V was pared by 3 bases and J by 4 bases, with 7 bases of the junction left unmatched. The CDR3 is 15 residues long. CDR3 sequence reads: CASSFGGGPADTQYF. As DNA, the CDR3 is TGTGCCAGCAGTTTTGGGGGAGGGCCAGCAGATACGCAGTATTTT.

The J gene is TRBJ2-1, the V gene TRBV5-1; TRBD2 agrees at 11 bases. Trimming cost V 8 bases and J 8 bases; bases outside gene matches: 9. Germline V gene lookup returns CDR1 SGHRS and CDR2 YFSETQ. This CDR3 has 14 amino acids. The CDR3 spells CASMLAGGTDEQFF. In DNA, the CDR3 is TGCGCCAGTATGCTAGCGGGAGGTACGGATGAGCAGTTCTTC.

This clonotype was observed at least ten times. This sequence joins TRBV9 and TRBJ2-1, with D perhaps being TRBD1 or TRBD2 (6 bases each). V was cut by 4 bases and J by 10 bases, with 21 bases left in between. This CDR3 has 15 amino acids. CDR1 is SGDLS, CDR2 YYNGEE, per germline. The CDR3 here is CASSPTPAAGQEQFF. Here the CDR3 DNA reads TGTGCCAGCAGCCCCACGCCCGCTGCGGGACAAGAGCAGTTCTTC.

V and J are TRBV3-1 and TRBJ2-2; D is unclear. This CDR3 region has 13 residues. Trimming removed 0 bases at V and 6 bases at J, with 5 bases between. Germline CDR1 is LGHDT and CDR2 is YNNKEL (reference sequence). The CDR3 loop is CASSQERSGELFF. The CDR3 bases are TGTGCCAGCAGCCAAGAACGGTCCGGGGAGCTGTTTTTT.

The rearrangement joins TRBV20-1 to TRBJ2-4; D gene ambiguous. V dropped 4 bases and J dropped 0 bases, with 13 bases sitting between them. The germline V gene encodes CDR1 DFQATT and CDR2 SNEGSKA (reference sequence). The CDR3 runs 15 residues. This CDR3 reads CSATRASLAKNIQYF. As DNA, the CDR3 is TGCAGTGCTACCCGAGCTTCTCTAGCCAAAAACATTCAGTACTTC.

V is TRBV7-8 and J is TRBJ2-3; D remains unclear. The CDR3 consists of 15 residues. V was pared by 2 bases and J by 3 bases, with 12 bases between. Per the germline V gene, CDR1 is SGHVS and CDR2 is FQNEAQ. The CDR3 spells CASSLKSPLTDTQYF. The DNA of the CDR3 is TGTGCCAGCAGCTTAAAGAGTCCCCTAACAGATACGCAGTATTTT.

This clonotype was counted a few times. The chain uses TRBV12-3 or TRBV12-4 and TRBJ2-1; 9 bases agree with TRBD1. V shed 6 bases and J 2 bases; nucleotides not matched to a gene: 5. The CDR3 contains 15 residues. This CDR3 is CASSSWDRAYNEQFF. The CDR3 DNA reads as TGTGCCAGCAGCTCCTGGGACAGGGCCTACAATGAGCAGTTCTTC.

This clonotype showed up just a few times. CDR3 loop: CASSFDTHYGYTF. As DNA, the CDR3 is TGTGCCAGCAGCTTTGACACTCACTATGGCTACACCTTC. The chain couples TRBV7-9 to TRBJ1-2; D is unclear. The germline gives CDR1 SEHNR, CDR2 FQNEAQ (reference sequence). CDR3 length equals 13 residues. V lost 3 bases and J 3 bases, leaving 8 bases between the germline ends.